The 11 T cell receptor beta chains in this list originate from one sample, sequenced in a study of shared clonotypes between healthy human individuals. Produced via immunoSEQ multiplex PCR; TCRdb's table is partial and in-frame only. This table has millions of clones, 85% to 95% appearing once. Sequencing used naive CD4+ T cells from PBMCs. As for subset: CD45RA+ positively selected. The receptors derive from a man between 18 and 35 years old in good health. Some clones in this sample may be carry-over from other donors' samples.

This clone was seen more than once but under ten times. V is TRBV20-1 and J is TRBJ1-2; a possible D gene is TRBD1 (6 bases). CDR1 and CDR2 from the germline V gene are DFQATT and SNEGSKA (reference sequence). The CDR3 sequence is 11 residues long. V was pared by 5 bases and J by 10 bases, with 14 bases between. The CDR3 protein is CSAQRGVLYTF. CDR3 bases: TGCAGTGCTCAGAGGGGGGTCCTCTACACCTTC.

The rearrangement links TRBV9 to TRBJ2-3; D may match TRBD1 or TRBD2 (5 bases each). The CDR3 contains 14 residues. Trimming pared 4 bases from V and 0 bases from J, leaving 9 bases between. CDR1 is SGDLS, CDR2 YYNGEE, per germline. This CDR3 is CASSRWGSTDTQYF. The CDR3 nucleotides are TGTGCCAGCAGCCGGTGGGGGAGCACAGATACGCAGTATTTT.

This chain links TRBV5-4 with TRBJ1-2; D is unclear. Germline-derived CDR1 and CDR2 are SGHNT and YYREEE (reference sequence). There are 13 residues in the CDR3. Trimming took 2 bases from V and 2 from J, leaving 7 bases between them. CDR3 DNA: TGTGCCAGCAGCTTATCTACCAACTATGGCTACACCTTC. Amino acid sequence: CASSLSTNYGYTF. The variable domain in full, completed from reference TRBV5-4 and TRBJ1-2, reads ETGVTQSPTHLIKTRGQQVTLRCSSQSGHNTVSWYQQALGQGPQFIFQYYREEENGRGNFPPRFSGLQFPNYSSELNVNALELDDSALYLCASSLSTNYGYTFGSGTRLTVV.

The CDR3 region has the DNA TGTGCCAGCAGTGATCGACACGGCGGGAGCCACGAGCAGTACTTC. It is translated as CASSDRHGGSHEQYF. This chain joins TRBV2 and TRBJ2-7; 7 bases align to TRBD2. The CDR3 runs 15 residues. The junction had 10 bases not matched to a gene; V was cut back by 3 bases and J by 5 bases. The germline gives CDR1 SNHLY, CDR2 FYNNEI.

Of note for this clone: The sample carries other DNA sequences with the same CDR3. The DNA for the CDR3 is TGCGCCAGCAGCCAAGGACTACAAGAGACCCAGTACTTC. Translating gives CASSQGLQETQYF. The gene calls are TRBV4-1 and TRBJ2-5; D may be TRBD2 (5 bases). Germline-derived CDR1 and CDR2 are MGHRA and YSYEKL. The CDR3 consists of 13 residues. The V end was cut by 1 base, the J end by 2 bases, with 5 bases between.

The V gene is TRBV14, the J gene TRBJ1-1, with D hard to call. Trimming shortened V by 0 bases and J by 1 base, and 6 bases separated the two germline ends. This CDR3 has 14 amino acids. CDR1 SGHDN and CDR2 FVKESK come from the germline V gene. This chain's CDR3 is CASSQDLANTEAFF. Written as DNA, the CDR3 is TGTGCCAGCAGCCAAGATCTGGCGAACACTGAAGCTTTCTTT.

The chain carries TRBV5-1 and TRBJ1-1, with D unresolved. The germline CDR1 and CDR2 sequences are SGHRS and YFSETQ. CDR3 length: 14 residues. The V end lost 0 bases, the J end lost 1 base, and 7 bases lay between the germline ends. The DNA of the CDR3 is TGCGCCAGCAGCTTGGGGAACGGGAACACTGAAGCTTTCTTT. This sequence encodes CASSLGNGNTEAFF.

The chain couples TRBV19 to TRBJ1-5, with 9 bases that match TRBD1. V trimming: 5 bases; J trimming: 9 bases; junction bases outside the gene matches: 5. CDR3 length equals 13 residues. Germline V gene sequence: CDR1 LNHDA, CDR2 SQIVND (reference sequence). The CDR3 loop reads CASSGDRDRPQHF. As DNA, the CDR3 is TGTGCCAGTAGTGGGGACAGGGATCGGCCCCAGCATTTT.

The chain employs TRBV19 and TRBJ1-5, with 7 positions matching TRBD1. The CDR3 runs 15 residues. After removal of 6 bases from V and 7 bases from J, the junction contained 12 bases not matched to a gene. The germline V gene has CDR1 LNHDA and CDR2 SQIVND (reference sequence). The CDR3 DNA follows: TGTGCCAGTAGCCGCAGAGGGGGCGAGGGGCAGCCCCAGCATTTT. This translates into CASSRRGGEGQPQHF.

The rearrangement uses TRBV25-1 and TRBJ2-2, with 13 bases that match TRBD2. The V segment lost 4 bases and the J segment 7 bases; nucleotides outside the gene matches: 6. From germline, CDR1 is MGHDK and CDR2 SYGVNS. The CDR3 is 16 residues long. The CDR3 protein is CASSARGTSGIGELFF. The CDR3 bases are TGTGCCAGCAGTGCCCGGGGGACTAGCGGGATCGGGGAGCTGTTTTTT. The variable domain in full, completed from reference TRBV25-1 and TRBJ2-2, reads EADIYQTPRYLVIGTGKKITLECSQTMGHDKMYWYQQDPGMELHLIHYSYGVNSTEKGDLSSESTVSRIRTEHFPLTLESARPSHTSQYLCASSARGTSGIGELFFGEGSRLTVL.

This clone was seen just once. The chain carries TRBV2 and TRBJ2-7; 10 bases agree with TRBD2. Germline values: CDR1 SNHLY, CDR2 FYNNEI. The CDR3 extends over 15 amino acids. After removal of 3 bases from V and 5 bases from J, the junction contained 7 bases not matched to a gene. This CDR3 is CASSERLAGVDEQYF. The CDR3 DNA sequence: TGTGCCAGCAGTGAGCGTCTAGCGGGAGTAGACGAGCAGTACTTC.